Below are 17 T cell receptor beta chains sequenced from a single sample in a study of early T cells in non-severe SARS-CoV-2 infection. TCRdb itself ran the 5' RACE reads through MiXCR, one entry per CDR3 protein. The repertoire holds 50,000 or so distinct CDR3 sequences, about 4.1% seen once, with 5.5% to 6.5% in the top ten. The sample consisted of whole blood. These receptors originate from an adult who was a healthcare worker with PCR-confirmed SARS-CoV-2 infection or an uninfected control (not recorded which).

This clonotype has a count of ten or more. The chain recombines TRBV7-9 with TRBJ2-2, with TRBD2 identical over 10 bases. Germline CDR1 reads SEHNR; CDR2 reads FQNEAQ (reference sequence). The length of the CDR3 is 18 residues. The V segment lost 1 base and the J segment 1 base; nucleotides outside the gene matches: 6. Written as DNA, the CDR3 is TGTGCCAGCAGCTTAGGCCCCTCTAGCGGGGGGAACACCGGGGAGCTGTTTTTT. This codes for CASSLGPSSGGNTGELFF.

This clonotype was counted ten times or more. CDR3 residues: CASSKTGVLAKNIQYF. In DNA form, the CDR3 reads TGTGCCAGCAGCAAGACAGGGGTTTTAGCCAAAAACATTCAGTACTTC. This sequence joins TRBV5-5 and TRBJ2-4; 8 bases map to TRBD1. CDR3 size: 16 residues. V was clipped by 4 bases and J by 0 bases; unmatched bases: 6. Germline V gives CDR1 SGHKS, CDR2 YYEKEE (reference sequence).

This clonotype has ten or more counts. The chain recombines TRBV27 with TRBJ2-7; D is undetermined. Germline V gives CDR1 MNHEY, CDR2 SMNVEV (reference sequence). Trimming pared 5 bases from V and 2 bases from J, leaving 13 bases between. The CDR3 is 14 amino acids. This chain's CDR3 is CASSTEPGPYEQYF. CDR3 sequence (DNA): TGTGCCAGCAGTACAGAGCCTGGGCCCTACGAGCAGTACTTC.

This clonotype was found a few times. V and J are TRBV6-1 and TRBJ1-5, with TRBD1 matching over 9 bases. CDR1 MNHNS and CDR2 SASEGT come from the germline V gene. With V trimmed by 7 bases and J by 3 bases, 4 bases remained unmatched. CDR3 size: 14 residues. In nucleotides, the CDR3 is TGTGCCAGCATGAGGACAGGGGACAATCAGCCCCAGCATTTT. It yields the protein CASMRTGDNQPQHF.

This clonotype was found many times. This chain uses TRBV12-5 with TRBJ2-7; D unresolved. The germline V and J ends were trimmed by 1 base and 4 bases, with 5 bases remaining between them. This CDR3 region has 12 residues. Germline V gives CDR1 LGHNT, CDR2 FRNRAP. CDR3 amino acids: CASGLGIYEQYF. For the CDR3, the DNA is TGTGCTAGTGGTTTGGGTATTTACGAGCAGTACTTC.

Concerning this clonotype itself: Possible read error: a much larger clone is one base away. This rearrangement joins TRBV11-3 to TRBJ1-6, with 7 bases aligning to TRBD1. Germline lookup yields CDR1 SGHNT and CDR2 YENEEA. The CDR3 runs to 14 residues. J gave up 10 bases and V 4 bases, and 7 bases lay outside the gene matches. The CDR3 protein is CASSSGTVESPLHF. The CDR3 DNA sequence: TGTGCCAGCAGCTCCGGGACAGTCGAATCACCCCTCCACTTT.

This clonotype was found a few times. CDR3 residues: CASSLPTGIRSGELFF. The CDR3 DNA sequence: TGTGCCAGCAGCCTACCAACAGGGATTAGGTCCGGGGAGCTGTTTTTT. V is TRBV7-8 and J is TRBJ2-2, with D perhaps matching TRBD1 (6 bases). There are 16 residues in the CDR3. The germline V and J ends were trimmed by 5 bases and 6 bases, with 19 bases remaining between them. CDR1 and CDR2 from the germline V gene are SGHVS and FQNEAQ.

The V gene is TRBV20-1, the J gene TRBJ2-7; D not resolved. The V end was cut by 5 bases, the J end by 0 bases, with 11 bases between. Looked up from germline, CDR1 is DFQATT and CDR2 is SNEGSKA (reference sequence). The CDR3 totals 13 residues. The CDR3 protein is CSAGDLSSYEQYF. The CDR3 coding sequence is TGCAGTGCTGGTGACCTGAGCTCCTACGAGCAGTACTTC.

There are many counts of this clonotype. The V and J genes are TRBV29-1 and TRBJ2-3; 8 bases are a match to TRBD1. V was pared by 6 bases and J by 0 bases, with 5 bases of the junction left unmatched. The CDR3 is 14 amino acids. Germline V gene lookup returns CDR1 SQVTM and CDR2 ANQGSEA. The CDR3: CSVGQGTSTDTQYF. In DNA form, the CDR3 reads TGCAGCGTAGGACAGGGCACTAGCACAGATACGCAGTATTTT.

Many counts were recorded for this clonotype. This chain links TRBV5-4 with TRBJ1-1; D is unresolved. Germline V CDR1 and CDR2: SGHNT, YYREEE (reference sequence). V lost 4 bases, J lost 3 bases, and 16 bases lay in between. The CDR3 contains 15 residues. CDR3 region: CASSPIQGGDTEAFF. For the CDR3, the DNA is TGTGCCAGCAGCCCGATACAAGGTGGAGACACTGAAGCTTTCTTT.

This clonotype was found many times. The CDR3 loop is CASSWDRDGSSYEQYF. As DNA, the CDR3 is TGTGCCAGCAGCTGGGACCGGGACGGTAGCTCCTACGAGCAGTACTTC. The chain combines TRBV5-6 with TRBJ2-7; the D gene could be TRBD1 or TRBD2 (5 bases each). Germline V gene sequence: CDR1 SGHDT, CDR2 YYEEEE. The V and J ends lost 3 bases and 0 bases respectively, with 16 bases between them. This CDR3 spans 16 amino acids.

This clonotype appeared many times. The chain recombines TRBV7-9 with TRBJ2-1; 9 bases are shared with TRBD2. Looked up from germline, CDR1 is SEHNR and CDR2 is FQNEAQ (reference sequence). V shed 1 base, J shed 12 bases, and the junction held 13 bases outside the gene matches. CDR3 length: 16 residues. CDR3 loop: CASSLVAGGPRGVQFF. The CDR3 bases are TGTGCCAGCAGCTTAGTTGCGGGAGGGCCCCGAGGAGTGCAGTTCTTC.

This clonotype occurred many times. The chain's CDR3 is CASSPSRQGELFF. CDR3 DNA: TGTGCCAGCAGCCCTAGCCGCCAGGGGGAGCTGTTTTTT. The chain combines TRBV11-3 with TRBJ2-2, with D possibly matching TRBD2 (5 bases). The CDR3 is 13 residues long. The germline V gene has CDR1 SGHNT and CDR2 YENEEA. V was shortened by 5 bases and J by 8 bases, with 12 bases between the two germline ends.

This clonotype appeared many times. The DNA for the CDR3 is TGTGCCAGCAGCGTCCCAAGGTATAGCAATCAGCCCCAGCATTTT. Protein: CASSVPRYSNQPQHF. The V call is TRBV7-6, the J call TRBJ1-5; D is uncertain. Per germline, CDR1 SGHVS and CDR2 FNYEAQ. The length of the CDR3 is 15 residues. Between the trimmed V and J ends, which lost 5 bases and 0 bases, there was a span of 11 bases.

This clonotype was recorded at least ten times. This chain connects TRBV3-1 to TRBJ2-6; no clear D. Germline CDR1 is LGHDT and CDR2 is YNNKEL (reference sequence). The CDR3 covers 14 residues. Trimming took off 4 bases at V and 0 bases at J, with 4 bases between the two ends. DNA for the CDR3: TGTGCCAGCAGCCGTAACTCTGGGGCCAACGTCCTGACTTTC. Translated: CASSRNSGANVLTF. The variable domain in full, with the rest retrieved from reference TRBV3-1 and TRBJ2-6, is DTAVSQTPKYLVTQMGNDKSIKCEQNLGHDTMYWYKQDSKKFLKIMFSYNNKELIINETVPNRFSPKSPDKAHLNLHINSLELGDSAVYFCASSRNSGANVLTFGAGSRLTVL.

There are many counts of this clonotype. The V and J genes are TRBV19 and TRBJ2-7; possible D gene TRBD1, 5 bases. The CDR3 loop spans 13 amino acids. The V gene lost 5 bases and the J gene lost 5 bases, with 13 bases spanning the gap. The germline V gene has CDR1 LNHDA and CDR2 SQIVND (reference sequence). CDR3 amino acids: CASSPQGFDEQYF. The DNA for the CDR3 is TGTGCCAGTAGTCCCCAGGGTTTCGACGAGCAGTACTTC. Full variable domain (missing parts from reference TRBV19 and TRBJ2-7): DGGITQSPKYLFRKEGQNVTLSCEQNLNHDAMYWYRQDPGQGLRLIYYSQIVNDFQKGDIAEGYSVSREKKESFPLTVTSAQKNPTAFYLCASSPQGFDEQYFGPGTRLTVT.

This chain uses TRBV18 with TRBJ2-3; D gene uncertain. The CDR3 spans 15 residues. Between the trimmed V and J ends, which lost 0 bases and 0 bases, there was a span of 7 bases. CDR1 KGHSH and CDR2 LQKENI come from the germline V gene. In nucleotides, the CDR3 is TGTGCCAGCTCACCACCGAGTGCTAGCACAGATACGCAGTATTTT. Protein sequence: CASSPPSASTDTQYF.